The following is a T cell receptor (beta chain) sequence with its context. Antigen unknown. TCRdb re-derived calls from the RACE reads in MiXCR, one entry per CDR3 protein. The top ten clones hold 1.7% of a sample with 65,000 to 95,000 distinct CDR3 sequences, 8.6% of them seen once. The time point is: healthy volunteer bleed at 6 weeks. Before extraction, the whole blood was not fractionated, and total RNA was taken from it. The germline V and J ends were trimmed by 4 bases and 2 bases, with 12 bases remaining between them. The CDR3 is 14 amino acids. Germline V CDR1 and CDR2: SGHRS, YFSETQ. The sample is drawn from a study of human T cells and chemical hapten exposure. Findings of the study overall: Unchanged with DPC sensitization were TCRs above 1 in 1000 frequency.

Sequencing was performed on whole blood. The chain links TRBV5-1 to TRBJ1-2; D is perhaps TRBD1 (5 bases). This receptor was identified in a female donor in good health. Some clones in this sample may be carry-over from other donors' samples. CDR3 region: CASSIQGGNYGYTF. The CDR3 coding sequence is TGCGCCAGCAGCATTCAGGGAGGCAACTATGGCTACACCTTC.